This passage covers 5 T cell receptor beta chains from one sample sequenced in a study of blood T cell repertoires in COVID-19. Data came from immunoSEQ multiplex PCR; TCRdb stores just in-frame clones and leaves some out. This sample has approximately 190,000 clones, with around 90% found just once. The sample taken for sequencing was peripheral blood. Source of these receptors: a man between 60 and 75 years old with active or convalescent COVID-19.

The chain joins TRBV6-5 to TRBJ1-1; D possibly corresponds to TRBD1 (5 bases). The germline gives CDR1 MNHEY, CDR2 SVGAGI. The CDR3 contains 13 residues. V lost 6 bases, J lost 7 bases, and 15 bases lay in between. The CDR3 loop is CASRSQGNVEAFF. In DNA, the CDR3 is TGTGCCAGCAGGAGTCAGGGTAACGTTGAAGCTTTCTTT.

This chain uses TRBV6-5 with TRBJ1-6; perhaps TRBD1 as D (5 bases). Trimming left V 2 bases short and J 6 bases short, with 11 bases between. Germline-derived CDR1 and CDR2 are MNHEY and SVGAGI. The CDR3 is 15 residues long. CDR3 sequence: CASSYGRGSNSPLHF. The CDR3 DNA follows: TGTGCCAGCAGTTACGGGCGGGGCAGTAATTCACCCCTCCACTTT.

The chain joins TRBV9 to TRBJ2-2, with D tentatively TRBD1 (5 bases). This CDR3 is 15 amino acids long. The germline gives CDR1 SGDLS, CDR2 YYNGEE. Trimming pared 0 bases from V and 1 base from J, leaving 7 bases between. In nucleotides, the CDR3 is TGTGCCAGCAGCGTAGGGGGCTTGAACACCGGGGAGCTGTTTTTT. It yields the protein CASSVGGLNTGELFF.

The gene calls are TRBV5-1 and TRBJ2-7; TRBD1 might be the D (6 bases). Germline CDR1 and CDR2: SGHRS and YFSETQ. Trimming took off 4 bases at V and 4 bases at J, with 12 bases between the two ends. The CDR3 spans 13 residues. The CDR3 DNA reads TGCGCCAGCAGCGCGTCAACAGGGTACGAGCAGTACTTC. Translating it yields CASSASTGYEQYF.

CDR3: CASSRLNTGELFF. The CDR3 DNA follows: TGTGCCAGCAGCCGACTTAACACCGGGGAGCTGTTTTTT. The chain uses TRBV7-3 and TRBJ2-2; no reliable D call. This CDR3 has 13 residues. The germline V and J ends were trimmed by 5 bases and 2 bases, with 6 bases remaining between them. The germline V gene encodes CDR1 SGHTA and CDR2 FQGTGA.